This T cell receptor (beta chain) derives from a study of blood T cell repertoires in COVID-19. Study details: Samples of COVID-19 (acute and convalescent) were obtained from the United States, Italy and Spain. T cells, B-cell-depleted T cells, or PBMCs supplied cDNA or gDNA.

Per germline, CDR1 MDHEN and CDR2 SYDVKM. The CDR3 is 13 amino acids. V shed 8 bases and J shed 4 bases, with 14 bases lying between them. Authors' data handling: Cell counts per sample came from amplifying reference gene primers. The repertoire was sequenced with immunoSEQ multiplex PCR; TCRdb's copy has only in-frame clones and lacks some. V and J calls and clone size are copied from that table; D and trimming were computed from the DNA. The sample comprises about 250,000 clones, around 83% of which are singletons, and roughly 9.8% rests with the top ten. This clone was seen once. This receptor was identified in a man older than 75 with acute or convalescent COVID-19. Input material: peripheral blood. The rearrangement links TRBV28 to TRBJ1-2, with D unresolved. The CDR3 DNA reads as TGTGCCAGCTCGGAGGGTCAAGGCTATGGCTACACCTTC. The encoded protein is CASSEGQGYGYTF.